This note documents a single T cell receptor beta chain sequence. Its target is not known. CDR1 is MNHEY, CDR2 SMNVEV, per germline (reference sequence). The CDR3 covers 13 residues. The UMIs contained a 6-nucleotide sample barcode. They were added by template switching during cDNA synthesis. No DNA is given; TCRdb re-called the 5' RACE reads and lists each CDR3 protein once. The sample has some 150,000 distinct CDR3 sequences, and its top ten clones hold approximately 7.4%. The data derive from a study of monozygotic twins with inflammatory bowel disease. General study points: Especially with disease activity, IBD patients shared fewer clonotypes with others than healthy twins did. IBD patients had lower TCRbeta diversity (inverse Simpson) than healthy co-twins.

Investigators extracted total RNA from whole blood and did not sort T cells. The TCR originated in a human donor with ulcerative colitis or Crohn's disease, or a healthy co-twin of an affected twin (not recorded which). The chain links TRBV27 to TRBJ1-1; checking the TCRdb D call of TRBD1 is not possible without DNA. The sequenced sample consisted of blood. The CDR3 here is CASSPGRRSEAFF.